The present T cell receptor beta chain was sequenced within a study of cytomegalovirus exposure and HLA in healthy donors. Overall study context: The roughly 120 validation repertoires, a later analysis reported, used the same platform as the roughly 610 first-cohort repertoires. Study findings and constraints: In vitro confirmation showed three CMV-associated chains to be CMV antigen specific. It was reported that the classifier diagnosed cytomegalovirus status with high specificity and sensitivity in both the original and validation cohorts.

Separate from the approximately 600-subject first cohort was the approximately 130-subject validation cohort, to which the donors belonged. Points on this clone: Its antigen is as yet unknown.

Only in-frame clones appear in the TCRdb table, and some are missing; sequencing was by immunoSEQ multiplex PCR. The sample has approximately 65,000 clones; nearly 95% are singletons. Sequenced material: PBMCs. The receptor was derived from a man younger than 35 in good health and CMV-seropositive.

The chain's CDR3 is CASFRDRGDTEAFF. CDR3 DNA: TGTGCCAGCTTCAGAGACAGGGGTGACACTGAAGCTTTCTTT. The chain carries TRBV18 and TRBJ1-1; 8 bases fit TRBD1. Germline CDR1 and CDR2: KGHSH and LQKENI. V gave up 7 bases and J gave up 3 bases; unmatched junction bases: 7. The CDR3 has 14 residues.